The T cell receptor (beta chain) described here comes from a study of T-cell reconstitution after alpha-beta-depleted transplantation in children. This CDR3 is 18 amino acids long. Germline trimming cut 3 bases from V and 0 bases from J; bases unmatched to any gene: 8. Germline V gives CDR1 DFQATT, CDR2 SNEGSKA (reference sequence). Unique molecular identifiers were built into the TCRbeta library. Using its own MiXCR run on the PCR reads, TCRdb lists one record per CDR3 protein. The sample records fewer than 550,000 distinct CDR3 sequences, roughly 11% being singletons. The table lists this clonotype with a few counts.

The chain employs TRBV20-1 and TRBJ2-2, with 12 positions matching TRBD2. This TCR derives from a human donor who donated a stem cell graft to a child with acute myeloid leukemia. Material: PBMCs from the stem cell graft donor, obtained from the stem cell graft. The CDR3 DNA reads as TGCAGTGCTAGTACTCTAGCGGGAGGGCTAGCGAACACCGGGGAGCTGTTTTTT. Amino acid sequence: CSASTLAGGLANTGELFF.